The rows below give T cell receptor beta chains drawn from one sample of a study of blood T cell repertoires in COVID-19. The repertoire was sequenced with immunoSEQ multiplex PCR; TCRdb's copy has only in-frame clones and lacks some. Among about 260,000 clones listed, 87% were seen once. The sample consisted of peripheral blood. These receptor sequences come from a woman aged 40 to 55 who had recovered from COVID-19. Each CDR3 is given with its conserved first and last residue. Fields, in order: V gene, D gene, J gene, CDR3 length, clone size, CDR3 DNA, CDR3 protein. The D gene is left open where the match is weak. Not all rows give a size; the values are once, few, many and, for expanded clones, a class.

TRBV5-1	NA	TRBJ2-3	15	once	TGCGCCAGCAGCTTGATCGGATCAGGCGCAGATACGCAGTATTTT	CASSLIGSGADTQYF
TRBV27	TRBD1	TRBJ1-4	16	NA	TGTGCCAGCAGTCCATTCCCGACAGGGGCCCATGAAAAACTGTTTTTT	CASSPFPTGAHEKLFF
TRBV5-1	TRBD2	TRBJ2-1	15	NA	TGCGCCAGCAGCTTGCTAGCGGGGGGACTAGGGGAGCAGTTCTTC	CASSLLAGGLGEQFF
TRBV5-1	TRBD1	TRBJ2-3	15	NA	TGCGCCAGCAGCTTTGGGACAGGAAGCACAGATACGCAGTATTTT	CASSFGTGSTDTQYF
TRBV4-1	NA	TRBJ1-5	18	NA	TGCGCCAGCAGCCAAGATCGTCCGGGGAGAGATAGCAATCAGCCCCAGCATTTT	CASSQDRPGRDSNQPQHF
TRBV5-5	NA	TRBJ2-6	20	NA	TGTGCCAGCAGCTTGTCTGGGTCCAGGGATTTCGACCCTTACGCCAACGTCCTGACTTTC	CASSLSGSRDFDPYANVLTF
TRBV12-3/TRBV12-4	NA	TRBJ2-1	13	NA	TGTGCCAGCAGGGCCCCAGGGTTAGGGCAGCAGTTCTTC	CASRAPGLGQQFF
TRBV5-1	TRBD1	TRBJ1-2	14	NA	TGCGCCAGCGGATACGACAGGGGACGGAGCGGCTACACCTTC	CASGYDRGRSGYTF
TRBV5-1	TRBD1	TRBJ2-3	16	NA	TGCGCCAGCAGCTTCGACAGGGCCCTGGGGGCAGATACGCAGTATTTT	CASSFDRALGADTQYF
TRBV11-2	NA	TRBJ2-3	15	NA	TGTGCCAGCAGCTTAACCGGGGTCAACACAGATACGCAGTATTTT	CASSLTGVNTDTQYF
TRBV28	TRBD1	TRBJ1-4	15	few	TGTGCCAGCAGGCCCCTCAGGGACAGGGAGGAAAAACTGTTTTTT	CASRPLRDREEKLFF
TRBV13	NA	TRBJ1-1	16	NA	TGTGCCAGCAGCTTGACAGCAGCGGGGGTCAACACTGAAGCTTTCTTT	CASSLTAAGVNTEAFF
TRBV25-1	NA	TRBJ1-4	14	NA	TGTGCCAGTACTAGAGCAGGGGCAGATGAAAAACTGTTTTTT	CASTRAGADEKLFF
TRBV5-1	TRBD1	TRBJ2-2	17	NA	TGCGCCAGCAGCCCCGGGGCAGGGGGCGCCCACACCGGGGAGCTGTTTTTT	CASSPGAGGAHTGELFF
TRBV5-8	NA	TRBJ1-4	15	NA	TGTGCCAGCGGCTGGCCAGGACTCATTAATGAAAAACTGTTTTTT	CASGWPGLINEKLFF
TRBV3-1/TRBV3-2	NA	TRBJ1-2	13	once	TGTGCCAGCAGTCCAAGTGGGGCTCGTGGCTACACCTTC	CASSPSGARGYTF
TRBV7-9	TRBD1	TRBJ2-3	15	NA	TGTGCCAGCAGCGAGTTGGACAGGGGTACAGATACGCAGTATTTT	CASSELDRGTDTQYF
TRBV6-6	TRBD1	TRBJ2-7	14	NA	TGTGCCAGCAGAGACGGACAGGTAATCTACGAGCAGTACTTC	CASRDGQVIYEQYF
TRBV9	NA	TRBJ1-5	15	NA	TGTGCCAGCAGCGTGGGTCCAGGGCGGGGTCAGCCCCAGCATTTT	CASSVGPGRGQPQHF
TRBV5-1	TRBD1	TRBJ1-6	14	NA	TGCGCCAGCAGAGAGGGGGCGCAGAATTCACCCCTCCACTTT	CASREGAQNSPLHF
TRBV29-1	TRBD1	TRBJ1-2	15	few	TGCAGCGTTGGGGCGCGACAGGGAGAGAACTATGGCTACACCTTC	CSVGARQGENYGYTF
TRBV10-3	NA	TRBJ1-2	16	NA	TGTGCCATCAGTGAGTCTCCCCTAAACAGTGATCCTGGCTACACCTTC	CAISESPLNSDPGYTF
TRBV7-9	NA	TRBJ1-3	16	NA	TGTGCCAGCAGCTTAGTCAAGGGGAACTCTGGAAACACCATATATTTT	CASSLVKGNSGNTIYF
TRBV13	TRBD2	TRBJ2-3	19	NA	TGTGCCAGCAGCTTTTCTGGGTTCGGAGCGGGGGCTGGCACAGATACGCAGTATTTT	CASSFSGFGAGAGTDTQYF
TRBV5-4	TRBD1	TRBJ2-7	14	NA	TGTGCCAGCAGCTTGGGGACAGGTGCCGAAGGGCAGTACTTC	CASSLGTGAEGQYF
TRBV7-9	TRBD1	TRBJ2-5	15	NA	TGTGCCAGCAGCCCCGGACAGGGGGGAAGGGAGACCCAGTACTTC	CASSPGQGGRETQYF
TRBV7-2	TRBD2	TRBJ2-5	16	once	TGTGCCAGCAGCTTAGGGGGAGCGGGGGAGCAAGAGACCCAGTACTTC	CASSLGGAGEQETQYF
TRBV9	NA	TRBJ2-7	14	once	TGTGCCAGCAGCGCCTACAGGGTTCCCTACGAGCAGTACTTC	CASSAYRVPYEQYF
TRBV10-3	TRBD1	TRBJ1-1	12	NA	TGTGCCATCAGGAGATGGACAGGTGAAGCTTTCTTT	CAIRRWTGEAFF
TRBV11-2	NA	TRBJ1-3	15	NA	TGTGCCAGCAACCGGGGCCAGGGGACCGGAAACACCATATATTTT	CASNRGQGTGNTIYF
TRBV5-1	TRBD2	TRBJ2-7	16	few	TGCGCCAGCAGCTTGGCCGGGACTAGCGGGTTCTACGAGCAGTACTTC	CASSLAGTSGFYEQYF
TRBV10-3	TRBD2	TRBJ2-3	16	NA	TGTGCCATCAGCCTTTCTAGCGGGGCTAGCACAGATACGCAGTATTTT	CAISLSSGASTDTQYF
TRBV5-4	NA	TRBJ1-1	13	NA	TGTGCCAGCCTACCCTCTGGGAACACTGAAGCTTTCTTT	CASLPSGNTEAFF
TRBV11-2	TRBD1	TRBJ2-7	15	NA	TGTGCCAGCAGCTTAACACGGGACAGCAGTTACGAGCAGTACTTC	CASSLTRDSSYEQYF
TRBV30	NA	TRBJ2-1	16	NA	TGTGCCTGGACGGCTTGGAGGGTCTCCTCCTACAATGAGCAGTTCTTC	CAWTAWRVSSYNEQFF
TRBV5-1	TRBD1	TRBJ1-1	18	NA	TGCGCCAGCAGCTTGGCCGGGACAGTACTCGCCATGAACACTGAAGCTTTCTTT	CASSLAGTVLAMNTEAFF
TRBV7-9	TRBD1	TRBJ2-7	15	NA	TGTGCCAGCACGCACTCCGGGACAGGGGGCCACGAGCAGTACTTC	CASTHSGTGGHEQYF
TRBV18	NA	TRBJ1-3	13	NA	TGTGCCAGCTCACCAAACCGGGGAAACACCATATATTTT	CASSPNRGNTIYF
TRBV5-1	NA	TRBJ2-2	16	NA	TGCGCCAGCAGCTTGTGGGCAGGGTCGGACACCGGGGAGCTGTTTTTT	CASSLWAGSDTGELFF
TRBV27	TRBD1	TRBJ1-5	15	many	TGTGCCAGCAGCTTACAGGGGATACTCAATCAGCCCCAGCATTTT	CASSLQGILNQPQHF
TRBV6-5	NA	TRBJ2-3	13	NA	TGTGCCAGCAGTCCCGCGAGGTCGGATACGCAGTATTTT	CASSPARSDTQYF
TRBV2	TRBD2	TRBJ2-5	18	NA	TGTGCCAGCAGTGAATGGGCTAGCGGGGGGGCTAGAGGAGAGACCCAGTACTTC	CASSEWASGGARGETQYF
TRBV25-1	TRBD1	TRBJ1-2	15	NA	TGTGCCAGCAGGCCGGCCGGGACAGGCTGGCGGGGCTACACCTTC	CASRPAGTGWRGYTF
TRBV5-1	TRBD1	TRBJ1-3	15	NA	TGCGCCAGCAGCTCCGGACAGGGGGCTGGAAACACCATATATTTT	CASSSGQGAGNTIYF
TRBV28	NA	TRBJ2-2	15	NA	TGTGCCAGCAGTTTATTCCGCAGGGCCACCGGGGAGCTGTTTTTT	CASSLFRRATGELFF
TRBV7-9	TRBD1	TRBJ2-3	17	NA	TGTGCCAGCAGCTTATTTATAGGGACAGGGGGCACAGATACGCAGTATTTT	CASSLFIGTGGTDTQYF
TRBV7-6	NA	TRBJ2-3	17	NA	TGTGCCAGCAGCTTAAATCTCCCCGAGCCCGACACAGATACGCAGTATTTT	CASSLNLPEPDTDTQYF
TRBV29-1	TRBD1	TRBJ1-2	13	NA	TGCAGCGTGCCCAAACAGGGGGACTATGGCTACACCTTC	CSVPKQGDYGYTF
TRBV30	NA	TRBJ2-5	11	NA	TGTGCCTGGAGTGTGAGAGAGACCCAGTACTTC	CAWSVRETQYF
TRBV20-1	NA	TRBJ2-2	13	NA	TGCAGTGCTAGTTCAGGGAACACCGGGGAGCTGTTTTTT	CSASSGNTGELFF
TRBV9	NA	TRBJ2-5	15	NA	TGTGCCAGCAGCCCTTTCTTGCTACCCCAAGAGACCCAGTACTTC	CASSPFLLPQETQYF
TRBV5-1	NA	TRBJ2-1	13	NA	TGCGCCAGCAGCTCAGAGACTGGCAATGAGCAGTTCTTC	CASSSETGNEQFF
TRBV10-3	NA	TRBJ1-3	16	NA	TGTGCCATCAGCGACCGAGCGGGAGACGCTGGAAACACCATATATTTT	CAISDRAGDAGNTIYF
TRBV9	NA	TRBJ1-1	15	NA	TGTGCCAGCAGCCCACTTGGGTCGGGGTCGCCTGAAGCTTTCTTT	CASSPLGSGSPEAFF
TRBV5-1	TRBD1	TRBJ1-6	15	NA	TGCGCCAGCAGCTTGGCGGAGGGACAGGAGCAATCCCTCCACTTT	CASSLAEGQEQSLHF
TRBV9	NA	TRBJ2-3	13	once	TGTGCCAGCAGCGCCCTACAGCGGAATACGCAGTATTTT	CASSALQRNTQYF
TRBV4-3	NA	TRBJ1-2	17	NA	TGCGCCAGCAGCCAAGCACCCTCGGGGGGCAGAGGCTATGGCTACACCTTC	CASSQAPSGGRGYGYTF
TRBV7-8	TRBD1	TRBJ1-1	14	few	TGTGCCAGCAGCGCGGGACAGGGGGCGCGAGGAGCTTTCTTT	CASSAGQGARGAFF
TRBV5-1	NA	TRBJ2-2	14	NA	TGCGCCAGCAGCCGGGGACAGAACACCGGGGAGCTGTTTTTT	CASSRGQNTGELFF